These 30 T cell receptor beta chains were all obtained from the same sample, sequenced in a study of T cells after yellow fever vaccination. TCRdb passed the 5' RACE reads through MiXCR, listing each CDR3 protein once. The data hold roughly 62,000 distinct CDR3 sequences, with approximately 7.7% observed a single time. The sequenced sample was CD8+ T cells sorted from PBMCs, obtained on the day of the first yellow fever vaccination. The receptors derive from a man aged 18 to 35 who received the YFV17D yellow fever vaccine.

This clonotype was counted many times. This chain uses TRBV12-3 or TRBV12-4 with TRBJ2-1, with D tentatively TRBD2 (7 bases). The V gene lost 4 bases and the J gene lost 7 bases, with 14 bases spanning the gap. This CDR3 contains 14 residues. The CDR3 DNA sequence: TGTGCCAGCAGTTACGGCGGGGGCGGAAATGAGCAGTTCTTC. Translating gives CASSYGGGGNEQFF.

This clonotype has more than one count but fewer than ten. V usage is TRBV7-2 and J usage is TRBJ2-7; D not certain. Trimming took 8 bases from V and 2 from J, leaving 4 bases between them. In germline, CDR1 is SGHTA, CDR2 FQGNSA. The CDR3 has 10 residues. CDR3 region: CASGAYEQYF. In DNA form, the CDR3 reads TGTGCCAGCGGGGCCTACGAGCAGTACTTC.

The chain couples TRBV10-2 to TRBJ2-7; 7 bases fit TRBD2. Trimming cost V 1 base and J 3 bases; bases outside gene matches: 12. Germline CDR1 WSHSY, CDR2 SAAADI. The CDR3 length is 17 residues. Here the CDR3 reads CASSELGTGASGYEQYF. The CDR3 nucleotides read TGCGCCAGCAGTGAGTTGGGAACCGGGGCTAGCGGCTACGAGCAGTACTTC.

The chain uses TRBV4-3 and TRBJ1-5; no clear D gene. This CDR3 spans 15 amino acids. The V gene's germline CDR1 is LGHNA and CDR2 YSLEER. V was shortened by 2 bases and J by 4 bases, with 12 bases between the two germline ends. CDR3 in amino acids: CASSQRIGANQPQHF. The DNA for the CDR3 is TGCGCCAGCAGCCAAAGAATTGGTGCAAATCAGCCCCAGCATTTT.

This clonotype was seen only a few times. The chain joins TRBV29-1 to TRBJ2-3; D perhaps matches TRBD2 (5 bases). The CDR3 loop spans 14 amino acids. V shed 4 bases and J shed 5 bases, with 16 bases lying between them. Germline-derived CDR1 and CDR2 are SQVTM and ANQGSEA. CDR3 amino acids: CSVVWPGMGDTQYF. The CDR3 DNA reads TGCAGCGTTGTGTGGCCGGGGATGGGAGATACGCAGTATTTT.

The chain has TRBV5-5 and TRBJ2-1, with unresolved D. The CDR3 contains 17 residues. The germline V gene has CDR1 SGHKS and CDR2 YYEKEE (reference sequence). V lost 0 bases and J 0 bases, leaving 13 bases between the germline ends. The CDR3 loop is CASSLARAISSYNEQFF. The CDR3 region has the DNA TGTGCCAGCAGCTTGGCCCGGGCAATTAGCTCCTACAATGAGCAGTTCTTC.

In this sample, this clonotype turned up many times. The rearrangement links TRBV29-1 to TRBJ2-3; 8 bases agree with TRBD1. This CDR3 is built from 17 residues. J lost 2 bases, V lost 6 bases, and 16 bases had no gene match. Germline V gives CDR1 SQVTM, CDR2 ANQGSEA. CDR3 DNA sequence: TGCAGCGTGAGGGGGTTAGAGACAGGGGAACCCACAGATACGCAGTATTTT. Amino acid sequence: CSVRGLETGEPTDTQYF.

This chain links TRBV7-6 with TRBJ2-1, with D possibly TRBD1 on 6 matching bases. CDR3 length: 13 residues. CDR1 SGHVS and CDR2 FNYEAQ come from the germline V gene. V was pared by 5 bases and J by 9 bases, with 14 bases between. CDR3 bases: TGTGCCAGCAGCCCTAAACAGGGCGGTGAGCAGTTCTTC. This encodes CASSPKQGGEQFF.

This chain links TRBV11-2 with TRBJ1-4; no clear D gene. Germline V gene data show CDR1 as SGHAT and CDR2 as FQNNGV. This CDR3 is built from 11 residues. The V and J ends lost 3 bases and 8 bases respectively, with 4 bases between them. The CDR3 protein is CASSLTEKLFF. CDR3 coding DNA: TGTGCCAGCAGCTTGACAGAAAAACTGTTTTTT. Using reference TRBV11-2 and TRBJ1-4 for the parts outside the CDR3, the full variable domain is EAGVAQSPRYKIIEKRQSVAFWCNPISGHATLYWYQQILGQGPKLLIQFQNNGVVDDSQLPKDRFSAERLKGVDSTLKIQPAKLEDSAVYLCASSLTEKLFFGSGTQLSVL.

The chain couples TRBV12-3 or TRBV12-4 to TRBJ2-2; D is possibly TRBD1 (5 bases). The CDR3 is made up of 20 amino acids. Between the trimmed V and J ends, which lost 6 bases and 5 bases, there was a span of 31 bases. The CDR3 spells CASSSRGDSTFLTITGELFF. The CDR3 DNA reads as TGTGCCAGCAGCTCCCGTGGCGACAGCACCTTCCTGACCATTACCGGGGAGCTGTTTTTT.

This clonotype was recorded many times. The chain has TRBV10-3 and TRBJ2-2, with D possibly being TRBD1 (6 bases). The CDR3 extends over 21 amino acids. Germline values: CDR1 ENHRY, CDR2 SYGVKD. V was pared by 0 bases and J by 3 bases, with 26 bases between. The CDR3 reads CAISESTPGQGALLYTGELFF. CDR3 DNA sequence: TGTGCCATCAGTGAGTCTACCCCGGGACAAGGAGCCCTTCTGTACACCGGGGAGCTGTTTTTT.

This clonotype appeared many times. The J gene is TRBJ2-7, the V gene TRBV27, with TRBD2 identical over 7 bases. This CDR3 contains 13 residues. Germline V lookup: CDR1 MNHEY, CDR2 SMNVEV (reference sequence). V gave up 5 bases and J gave up 4 bases; unmatched junction bases: 5. The CDR3 DNA reads TGTGCCAGCAGTCTCTCCGGGGGGTACGAGCAGTACGTC. Translation: CASSLSGGYEQYV.

The table lists this clonotype with many counts. V gene TRBV3-1 combines with J gene TRBJ2-7, with D unclear. Looked up from germline, CDR1 is LGHDT and CDR2 is YNNKEL (reference sequence). This CDR3 has 14 residues. V lost 2 bases and J lost 3, with 11 bases in between. CDR3 residues: CASSQRPILYEQYF. CDR3 in DNA: TGTGCCAGCAGCCAAAGACCGATCCTCTACGAGCAGTACTTC.

V is TRBV11-2 and J is TRBJ2-3; 10 nucleotides match TRBD2. Germline V gives CDR1 SGHAT, CDR2 FQNNGV. The length of the CDR3 is 15 residues. J was trimmed by 5 bases and V by 5 bases; bases with no gene match: 7. The CDR3 DNA reads as TGTGCCAGCAGCCACGGACTAGCGGAGGGAGATACGCAGTATTTT. This gives the protein CASSHGLAEGDTQYF. The full variable domain, its missing parts supplied by reference TRBV11-2 and TRBJ2-3, is EAGVAQSPRYKIIEKRQSVAFWCNPISGHATLYWYQQILGQGPKLLIQFQNNGVVDDSQLPKDRFSAERLKGVDSTLKIQPAKLEDSAVYLCASSHGLAEGDTQYFGPGTRLTVL.

This clonotype was counted at least ten times. J is TRBJ2-1 and V is TRBV5-8, with D maybe TRBD1 (7 bases). The germline CDR1 and CDR2 sequences are SGHTS and YDEGEE. The CDR3 covers 14 residues. V was clipped by 4 bases and J by 6 bases, with 14 bases between them. CDR3 sequence reads: CASSLEGALNEQFF. The CDR3 bases are TGTGCCAGCAGCCTGGAGGGGGCCCTCAATGAGCAGTTCTTC.

Turning to this clonotype: A read error may explain this, as a much larger clone is one base away. This chain links TRBV25-1 with TRBJ2-5, with unresolved D. This CDR3 is built from 12 residues. CDR1 MGHDK and CDR2 SYGVNS come from the germline V gene. The CDR3 bases are TGTGCCAGCAGTGAATTCATGGAGACCAAGTACTTC. Translation: CASSEFMETKYF.

This clonotype has ten or more counts. This chain uses TRBV12-3 or TRBV12-4 with TRBJ2-7, with TRBD1 matching over 10 bases. The CDR3 contains 14 residues. After removal of 6 bases from V and 6 bases from J, the junction contained 8 bases not matched to a gene. In DNA form, the CDR3 reads TGTGCCAGCAGCCATGGGACAGGGGTTAGCGAGCAGTACGTC. Its translation: CASSHGTGVSEQYV.

This clonotype appeared a few times. The chain links TRBV10-3 to TRBJ1-5; D unresolved. The CDR3 has 12 amino acids. The ends were cut back, 9 bases at V and 4 bases at J, with 10 bases in the middle. The germline gives CDR1 ENHRY, CDR2 SYGVKD. The CDR3 DNA is TGTGCCATTAGTACAGATAATCAGCCCCAGCATTTT. Translating it yields CAISTDNQPQHF.

V and J are TRBV7-2 and TRBJ1-1; maybe TRBD1 (5 bases). This CDR3 spans 14 amino acids. Trimming took off 0 bases at V and 7 bases at J, with 12 bases between the two ends. The V gene's germline CDR1 is SGHTA and CDR2 FQGNSA. The CDR3 DNA is TGTGCCAGCAGCTTAGCGGGGGGGGACCGTGAAGCTTTCTTT. It translates to CASSLAGGDREAFF.

The rearrangement uses TRBV7-8 and TRBJ2-1, with a tentative D call TRBD2 (6 bases). The CDR3 runs 14 residues. CDR1 SGHVS and CDR2 FQNEAQ come from the germline V gene. V dropped 3 bases and J dropped 10 bases, with 16 bases sitting between them. CDR3 sequence: CASSLYQTGGEQFF. CDR3 nucleotides: TGTGCCAGCAGCTTGTACCAGACTGGAGGGGAGCAGTTCTTC.

This clonotype was recorded many times. In nucleotides, the CDR3 is TGTGCCAGCAGCCAGGTGGTAGCGGGGGGACCCACAGATACGCAGTATTTT. It yields the protein CASSQVVAGGPTDTQYF. The chain joins TRBV6-1 to TRBJ2-3, with 10 bases lining up with TRBD2. The V gene's germline CDR1 is MNHNS and CDR2 SASEGT. The CDR3 is 17 residues long. Trimming at V came to 6 bases and at J to 2 bases, leaving 11 bases not matched to a gene.

In this sample, this clonotype turned up a few times. This chain joins TRBV4-3 and TRBJ2-7; D is unclear. The CDR3 sequence is 13 residues long. CDR1 LGHNA and CDR2 YSLEER come from the germline V gene. V shed 4 bases and J shed 2 bases, with 9 bases lying between them. CDR3 bases: TGCGCCAGCAGCCCTGCCCTAACCTACGAGCAGTACTTC. It yields the protein CASSPALTYEQYF.

The J gene is TRBJ1-2, the V gene TRBV28; D may be TRBD1 (6 bases). Germline-derived CDR1 and CDR2 are MDHEN and SYDVKM. This CDR3 region has 20 residues. Trimming removed 1 base from V and 8 bases from J, with 32 bases in between. This CDR3 reads CASSLFRGQGGRPIQGGYTF. DNA for the CDR3: TGTGCCAGCAGTTTATTCCGTGGGCAAGGCGGCAGGCCTATCCAGGGGGGCTACACCTTC.

V usage is TRBV7-6 and J usage is TRBJ1-2; TRBD1 agrees at 9 bases. The CDR3 covers 14 residues. Trimming at V came to 5 bases and at J to 3 bases, leaving 4 bases not matched to a gene. Germline CDR1 reads SGHVS; CDR2 reads FNYEAQ. CDR3 sequence reads: CASSPRTGDYGYTF. The CDR3 bases are TGTGCCAGCAGCCCACGGACAGGGGACTATGGCTACACCTTC.

The chain carries TRBV5-4 and TRBJ2-7; 7 bases are shared with TRBD2. The V and J ends lost 4 bases and 6 bases, in that order; junction bases with no gene match: 4. Germline-derived CDR1 and CDR2 are SGHNT and YYREEE (reference sequence). This CDR3 is built from 12 residues. Here the CDR3 reads CASSVGGGEQYF. The CDR3 coding sequence is TGTGCCAGCAGCGTGGGGGGGGGCGAGCAGTACTTC.

This clonotype was recorded at least ten times. The rearrangement joins TRBV12-3 or TRBV12-4 to TRBJ2-7, with unresolved D. The CDR3 loop spans 12 amino acids. V was clipped by 3 bases and J by 4 bases, with 7 bases between them. This chain's CDR3 is CASSFDGYEQYF. CDR3 coding DNA: TGTGCCAGCAGTTTCGACGGGTACGAGCAGTACTTC.

The sample holds a few counts of this clonotype. The chain joins TRBV5-1 to TRBJ2-7; no reliable D call. CDR3 size: 15 residues. V shed 0 bases and J shed 1 base, with 11 bases lying between them. Germline CDR1 reads SGHRS; CDR2 reads YFSETQ. The CDR3 nucleotides read TGCGCCAGCAGCTTGGCAGTGGACGGGTCCTACGAGCAGTACTTC. Translation gives CASSLAVDGSYEQYF.

This clonotype was observed a few times. The rearrangement uses TRBV7-8 and TRBJ1-1; perhaps TRBD1 as D (6 bases). V shed 2 bases and J shed 3 bases, with 19 bases lying between them. The germline CDR1 and CDR2 sequences are SGHVS and FQNEAQ. CDR3 size: 17 residues. CDR3 in DNA: TGTGCCAGCAGCTTACGAGGTGCAGGGGAGAGGGACACTGAAGCTTTCTTT. Protein product: CASSLRGAGERDTEAFF. Combining the CDR3 with reference TRBV7-8 and TRBJ1-1 gives the whole variable domain GAGVSQSPRYKVAKRGQDVALRCDPISGHVSLFWYQQALGQGPEFLTYFQNEAQLDKSGLPSDRFFAERPEGSVSTLKIQRTQQEDSAVYLCASSLRGAGERDTEAFFGQGTRLTVV.

This clonotype has at least ten counts. The chain is built from TRBV29-1 and TRBJ2-2; 9 bases match TRBD1. Per the germline V gene, CDR1 is SQVTM and CDR2 is ANQGSEA. The CDR3 totals 14 residues. V lost 7 bases to trimming and J lost 1 base; unmatched junction nucleotides: 4. The CDR3 DNA is TGCAGCGCATCGGGACAGGGGAACACCGGGGAGCTGTTTTTT. Its translation: CSASGQGNTGELFF.

The table lists this clonotype with many counts. The chain links TRBV14 to TRBJ2-3; no reliable D call. This CDR3 spans 13 amino acids. Germline V lookup: CDR1 SGHDN, CDR2 FVKESK. Trimming took off 0 bases at V and 6 bases at J, with 7 bases between the two ends. CDR3 in amino acids: CASSQDLPDTQYF. CDR3 in DNA: TGTGCCAGCAGCCAAGATCTGCCCGATACGCAGTATTTT.